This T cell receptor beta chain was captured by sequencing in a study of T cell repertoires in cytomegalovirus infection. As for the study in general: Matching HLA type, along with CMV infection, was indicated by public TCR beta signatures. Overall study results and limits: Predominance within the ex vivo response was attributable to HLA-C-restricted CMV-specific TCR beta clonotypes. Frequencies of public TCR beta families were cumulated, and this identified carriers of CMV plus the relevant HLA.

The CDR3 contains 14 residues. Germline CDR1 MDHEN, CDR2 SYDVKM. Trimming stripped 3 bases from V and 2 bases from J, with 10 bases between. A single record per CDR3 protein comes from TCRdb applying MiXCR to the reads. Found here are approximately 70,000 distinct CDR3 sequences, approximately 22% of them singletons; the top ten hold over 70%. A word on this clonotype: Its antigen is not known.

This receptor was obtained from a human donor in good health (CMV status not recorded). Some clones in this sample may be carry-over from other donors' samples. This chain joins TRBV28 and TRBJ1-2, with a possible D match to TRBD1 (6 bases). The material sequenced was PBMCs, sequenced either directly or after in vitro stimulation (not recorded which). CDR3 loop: CASSFGQRNYGYTF. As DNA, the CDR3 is TGTGCCAGCAGTTTCGGACAGAGGAACTATGGCTACACCTTC.